This TCR beta chain originates from a study of T-cell memory formation after mild COVID-19. Study details: Among the donors, TCR clusters were largely specific to each donor. Study results and limitations: Among CD4+ contracting clones, most were CM and EM, and CD8+ ones EMRA. Later expanders leaned CD4+, whereas clones that contracted between day 15 and 85 were balanced CD4/CD8.

CDR1 is SGHVS, CDR2 FQNEAQ, per germline. CDR3 size: 15 residues. Between the trimmed V and J ends, which lost 1 base and 6 bases, there was a span of 15 bases. TCRdb ran MiXCR on the 5' RACE reads and lists one entry per CDR3 protein. This sample has just under 50,000 distinct CDR3 sequences, with more than 10% found just once. This clonotype was observed a handful of times. No antigen is known for it. The sequence was obtained from a man in his late teens or twenties who had mild COVID-19 (a few samples of this study predate the infection). Cell type and time point are not known. The sequenced material came from PBMCs or a T cell subset sorted from them (not recorded which). The chain has TRBV7-8 and TRBJ1-2; possible D gene TRBD1, 5 bases. The CDR3 is CASSLGPGASHGYTF. In nucleotides, the CDR3 is TGTGCCAGCAGCTTAGGGCCCGGGGCATCTCATGGCTACACCTTC.